This T cell receptor beta chain derives from a study of shared clonotypes between healthy human individuals. Profiling relied on immunoSEQ multiplex PCR, and the TCRdb table lists in-frame clones only, not all of them. The table lists 1.5 million to 1.9 million clones, around 98% of them singletons. Germline CDR1 reads SNHLY; CDR2 reads FYNNEI. The V and J ends lost 7 bases and 1 base respectively, with 10 bases between them. CDR3 length: 13 amino acids. The TCR comes from a man aged 30 to 39 in good health. V is TRBV2 and J is TRBJ1-1; TRBD1 might be the D (5 bases). What was sequenced was naive CD4+ T cells sorted from blood. This sample's subset: CD45RA+ positively selected. DNA of the CDR3: TGTGCCAGCACGGCAGGGACGAACACTGAAGCTTTCTTT. Its protein is CASTAGTNTEAFF.